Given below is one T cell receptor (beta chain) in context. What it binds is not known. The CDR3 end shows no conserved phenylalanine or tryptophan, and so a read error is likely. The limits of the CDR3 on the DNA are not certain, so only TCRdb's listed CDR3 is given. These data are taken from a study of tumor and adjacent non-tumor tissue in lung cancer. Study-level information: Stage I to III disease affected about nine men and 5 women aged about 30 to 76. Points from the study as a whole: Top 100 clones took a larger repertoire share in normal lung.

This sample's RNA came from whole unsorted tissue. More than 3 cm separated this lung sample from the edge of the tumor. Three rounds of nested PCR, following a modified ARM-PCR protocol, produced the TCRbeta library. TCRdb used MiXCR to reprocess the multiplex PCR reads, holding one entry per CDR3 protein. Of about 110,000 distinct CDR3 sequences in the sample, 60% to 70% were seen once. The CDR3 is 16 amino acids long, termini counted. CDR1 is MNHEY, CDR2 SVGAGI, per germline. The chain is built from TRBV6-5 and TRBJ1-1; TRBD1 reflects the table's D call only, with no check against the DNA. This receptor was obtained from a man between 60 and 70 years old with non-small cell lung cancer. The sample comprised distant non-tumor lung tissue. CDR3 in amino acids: CASSSPRDMGRTETFY.